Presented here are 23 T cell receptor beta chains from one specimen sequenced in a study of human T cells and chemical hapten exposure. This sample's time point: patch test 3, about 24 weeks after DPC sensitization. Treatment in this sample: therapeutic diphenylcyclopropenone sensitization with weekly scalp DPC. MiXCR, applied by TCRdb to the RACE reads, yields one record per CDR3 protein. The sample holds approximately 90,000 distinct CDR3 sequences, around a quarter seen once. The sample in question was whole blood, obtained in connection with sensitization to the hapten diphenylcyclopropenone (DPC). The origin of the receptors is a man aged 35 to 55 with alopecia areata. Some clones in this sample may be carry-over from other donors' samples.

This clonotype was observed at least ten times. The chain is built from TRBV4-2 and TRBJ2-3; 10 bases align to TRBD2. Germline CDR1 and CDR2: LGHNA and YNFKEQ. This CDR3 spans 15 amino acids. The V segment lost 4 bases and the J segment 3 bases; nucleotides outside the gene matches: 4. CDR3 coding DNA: TGTGCCAGCAGCCCAATACTAGCGGGAACAGATACGCAGTATTTT. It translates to CASSPILAGTDTQYF.

CDR3 amino acids: CASSSGGQGRDIQYF. The CDR3 DNA sequence: TGTGCCAGCAGTTCCGGAGGACAGGGGAGAGACATTCAGTACTTC. This chain links TRBV6-5 with TRBJ2-4; 9 nucleotides line up with TRBD1. The ends lost 4 bases at V and 8 bases at J; junction bases unmatched: 9. In germline, CDR1 is MNHEY, CDR2 SVGAGI. There are 15 residues in the CDR3.

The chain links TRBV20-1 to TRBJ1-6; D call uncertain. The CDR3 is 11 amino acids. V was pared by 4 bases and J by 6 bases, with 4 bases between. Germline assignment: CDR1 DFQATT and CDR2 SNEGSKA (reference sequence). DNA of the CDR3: TGCAGTGCTATGGGTAATTCACCCCTCCACTTT. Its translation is CSAMGNSPLHF.

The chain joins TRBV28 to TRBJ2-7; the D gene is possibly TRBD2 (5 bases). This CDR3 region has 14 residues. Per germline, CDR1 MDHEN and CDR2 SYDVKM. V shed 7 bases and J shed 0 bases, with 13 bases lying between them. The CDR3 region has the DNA TGTGCCAGCAAACCGGGATCAAGCTCCTACGAGCAGTACTTC. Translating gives CASKPGSSSYEQYF.

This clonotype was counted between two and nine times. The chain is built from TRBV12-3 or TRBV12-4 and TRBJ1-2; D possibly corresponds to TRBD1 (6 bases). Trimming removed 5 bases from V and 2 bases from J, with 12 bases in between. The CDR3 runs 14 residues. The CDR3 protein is CASSRFQGNYGYTF. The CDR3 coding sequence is TGTGCCAGCAGTCGTTTCCAGGGGAACTATGGCTACACCTTC.

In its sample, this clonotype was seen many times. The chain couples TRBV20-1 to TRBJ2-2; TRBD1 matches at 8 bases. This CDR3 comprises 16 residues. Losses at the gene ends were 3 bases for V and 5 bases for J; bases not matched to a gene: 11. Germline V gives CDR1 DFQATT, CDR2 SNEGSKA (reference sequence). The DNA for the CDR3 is TGCAGTGCTAGGGGATCCAGGGGGCGTAGGACCGGGGAGCTGTTTTTT. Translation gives CSARGSRGRRTGELFF.

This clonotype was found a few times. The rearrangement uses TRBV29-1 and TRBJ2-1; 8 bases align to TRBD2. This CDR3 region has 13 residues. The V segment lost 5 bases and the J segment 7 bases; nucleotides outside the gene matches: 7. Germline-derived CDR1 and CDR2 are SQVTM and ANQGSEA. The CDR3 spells CSVQPVAGNEQFF. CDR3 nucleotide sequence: TGCAGCGTTCAGCCAGTAGCGGGGAATGAGCAGTTCTTC.

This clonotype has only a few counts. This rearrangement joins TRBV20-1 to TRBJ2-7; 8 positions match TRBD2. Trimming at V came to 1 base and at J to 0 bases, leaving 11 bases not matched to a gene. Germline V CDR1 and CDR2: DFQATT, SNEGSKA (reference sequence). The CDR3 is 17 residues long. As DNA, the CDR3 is TGCAGTGCTAGAGGGGCCCCAGCGGGAGACTACTCCTACGAGCAGTACTTC. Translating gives CSARGAPAGDYSYEQYF.

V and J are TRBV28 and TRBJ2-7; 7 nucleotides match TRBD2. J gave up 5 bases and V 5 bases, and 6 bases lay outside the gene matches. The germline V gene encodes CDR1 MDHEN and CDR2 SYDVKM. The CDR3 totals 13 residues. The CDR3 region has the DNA TGTGCCAGCAGTCCCGGGACTAACAACGAGCAGTACTTC. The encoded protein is CASSPGTNNEQYF.

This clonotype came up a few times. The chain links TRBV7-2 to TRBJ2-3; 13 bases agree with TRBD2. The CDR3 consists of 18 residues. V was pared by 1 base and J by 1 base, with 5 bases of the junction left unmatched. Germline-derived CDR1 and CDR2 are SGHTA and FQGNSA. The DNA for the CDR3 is TGTGCCAGCAGCTTAGAACTAGCGGGAGGGCGAGGCACAGATACGCAGTATTTT. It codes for CASSLELAGGRGTDTQYF.

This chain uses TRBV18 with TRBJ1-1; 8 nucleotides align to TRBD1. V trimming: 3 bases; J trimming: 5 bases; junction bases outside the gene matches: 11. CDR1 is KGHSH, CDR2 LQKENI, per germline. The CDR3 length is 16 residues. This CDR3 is CASSPRRGQGGTEAFF. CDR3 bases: TGTGCCAGCTCACCCCGACGCGGACAGGGCGGGACTGAAGCTTTCTTT.

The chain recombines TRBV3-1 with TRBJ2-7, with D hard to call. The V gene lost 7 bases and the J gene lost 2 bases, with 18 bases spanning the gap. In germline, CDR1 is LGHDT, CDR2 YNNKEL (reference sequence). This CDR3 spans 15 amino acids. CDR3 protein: CASTGGTSSAYEQYF. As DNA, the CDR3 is TGTGCCAGCACCGGCGGTACCTCCTCGGCCTACGAGCAGTACTTC.

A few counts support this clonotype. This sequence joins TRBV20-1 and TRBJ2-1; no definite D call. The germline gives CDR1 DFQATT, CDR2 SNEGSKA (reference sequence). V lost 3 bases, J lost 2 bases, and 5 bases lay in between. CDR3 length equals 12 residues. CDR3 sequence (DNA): TGCAGTGCTAGGAGGACCTACAATGAGCAGTTCTTC. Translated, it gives CSARRTYNEQFF.

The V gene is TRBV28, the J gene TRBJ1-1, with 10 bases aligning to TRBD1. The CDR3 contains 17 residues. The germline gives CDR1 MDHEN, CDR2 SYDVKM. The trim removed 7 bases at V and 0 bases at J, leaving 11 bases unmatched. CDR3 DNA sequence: TGTGCCAGCAAAAAGACCGGGACAGGGGCCATGAACACTGAAGCTTTCTTT. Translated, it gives CASKKTGTGAMNTEAFF.

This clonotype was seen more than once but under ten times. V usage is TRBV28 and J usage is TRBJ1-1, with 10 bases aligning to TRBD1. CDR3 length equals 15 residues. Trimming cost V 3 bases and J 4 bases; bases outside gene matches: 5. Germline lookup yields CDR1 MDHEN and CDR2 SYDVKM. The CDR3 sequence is CASSFEGQGFTEAFF. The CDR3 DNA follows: TGTGCCAGCAGTTTTGAGGGACAGGGGTTCACTGAAGCTTTCTTT.

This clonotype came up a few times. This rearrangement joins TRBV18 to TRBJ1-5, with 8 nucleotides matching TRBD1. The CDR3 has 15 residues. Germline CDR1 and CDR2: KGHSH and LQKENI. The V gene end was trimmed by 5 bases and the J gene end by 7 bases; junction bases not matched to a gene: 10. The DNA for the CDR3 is TGTGCCAGCTCAAAGACAGGGGACGGATTCCAGCCCCAGCATTTT. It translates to CASSKTGDGFQPQHF.

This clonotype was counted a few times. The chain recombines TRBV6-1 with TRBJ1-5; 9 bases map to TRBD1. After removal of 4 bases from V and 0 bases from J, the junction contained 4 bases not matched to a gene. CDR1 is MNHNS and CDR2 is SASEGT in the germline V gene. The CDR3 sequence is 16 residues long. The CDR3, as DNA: TGTGCCAGCAGTGGAGACAGGGGGGATAGCAATCAGCCCCAGCATTTT. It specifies CASSGDRGDSNQPQHF.

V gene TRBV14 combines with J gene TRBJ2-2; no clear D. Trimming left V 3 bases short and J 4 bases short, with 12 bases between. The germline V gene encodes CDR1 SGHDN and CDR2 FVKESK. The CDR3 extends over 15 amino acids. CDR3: CASSQQILGTGELFF. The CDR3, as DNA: TGTGCCAGCAGCCAGCAAATTTTAGGCACCGGGGAGCTGTTTTTT. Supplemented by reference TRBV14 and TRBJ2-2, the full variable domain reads EAGVTQFPSHSVIEKGQTVTLRCDPISGHDNLYWYRRVMGKEIKFLLHFVKESKQDESGMPNNRFLAERTGGTYSTLKVQPAELEDSGVYFCASSQQILGTGELFFGEGSRLTVL.

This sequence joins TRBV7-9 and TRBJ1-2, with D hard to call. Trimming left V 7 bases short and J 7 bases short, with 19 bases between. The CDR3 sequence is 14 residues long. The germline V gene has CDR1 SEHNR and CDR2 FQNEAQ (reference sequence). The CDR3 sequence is CASTISRGFGGYTF. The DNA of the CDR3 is TGTGCCAGCACAATAAGCCGGGGATTCGGTGGCTACACCTTC.

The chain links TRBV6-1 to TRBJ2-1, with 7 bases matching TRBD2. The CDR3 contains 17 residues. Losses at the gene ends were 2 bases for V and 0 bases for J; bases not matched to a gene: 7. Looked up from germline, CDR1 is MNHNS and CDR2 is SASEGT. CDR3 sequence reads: CASSELPGTTSYNEQFF. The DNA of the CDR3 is TGTGCCAGCAGTGAACTGCCCGGGACTACCTCCTACAATGAGCAGTTCTTC.

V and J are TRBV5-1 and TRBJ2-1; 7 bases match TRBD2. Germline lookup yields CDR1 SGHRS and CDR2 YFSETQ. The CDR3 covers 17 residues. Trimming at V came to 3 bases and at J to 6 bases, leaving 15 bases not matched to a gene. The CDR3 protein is CASSSHGVGGPSNEQFF. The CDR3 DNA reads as TGCGCCAGCAGCTCTCACGGGGTGGGAGGGCCCTCCAATGAGCAGTTCTTC.

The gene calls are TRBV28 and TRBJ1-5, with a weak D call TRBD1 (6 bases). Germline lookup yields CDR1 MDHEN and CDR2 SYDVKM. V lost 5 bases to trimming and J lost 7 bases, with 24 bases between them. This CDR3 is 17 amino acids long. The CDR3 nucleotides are TGTGCCAGCAGTCAATCACCTTGGGGGCTCTCAGGGCAGCCCCAGCATTTT. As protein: CASSQSPWGLSGQPQHF.

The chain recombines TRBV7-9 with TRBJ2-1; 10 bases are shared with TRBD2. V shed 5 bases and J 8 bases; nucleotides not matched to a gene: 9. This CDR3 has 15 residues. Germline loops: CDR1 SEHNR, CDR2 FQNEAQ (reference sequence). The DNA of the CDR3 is TGTGCCAGCAGCAAAACTAGCGGGATTAAAGATGAGCAGTTCTTC. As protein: CASSKTSGIKDEQFF.